This is a list of T cell receptor beta chains from one sample in a study of T cells in Graves' hyperthyroidism and ophthalmopathy. TCRdb called the multiplex PCR reads again in MiXCR, with one record for every CDR3 protein. The sample contains some 460,000 distinct CDR3 sequences, around 14% of which appear only once. The sample consisted of blood. Source of these receptors: a young woman with Graves' hyperthyroidism. Each CDR3 is given with its conserved first and last residue. D genes are given only for firm matches. Size values are once, few and many counts, or a class for expanded clones, and some rows have none.

TRBV10-3,TRBJ1-2,many,TRBD1,CAVTGTGDGYTF,TGTGCCGTAACCGGGACAGGGGATGGCTACACCTTC
TRBV5-1,TRBJ1-2,few,TRBD1,CASSLTTGGSYGYTF,TGCGCCAGCAGCTTGACGACAGGGGGAAGCTATGGCTACACCTTC
TRBV20-1,TRBJ2-7,few,TRBD2,CSARDNPLARSSYEQYF,TGCAGTGCTAGAGATAACCCACTAGCGCGAAGCTCCTACGAGCAGTACTTC
TRBV18,TRBJ2-7,-,-,CASSPRAEVPYERYF,TGTGCCAGCTCACCTCGGGCGGAGGTCCCCTACGAGCGATACTTC
TRBV20-1,TRBJ2-3,-,TRBD2,CSAELAGVTLGTDTQYF,TGCAGTGCAGAACTAGCGGGGGTGACACTTGGCACAGATACGCAGTATTTT
TRBV5-1,TRBJ2-5,-,-,CASGDVDFAKTQYF,TGCGCCAGCGGAGACGTCGACTTCGCAAAGACCCAGTACTTC
TRBV20-1,TRBJ1-2,-,-,CSAEGRKYGYTF,TGCAGTGCTGAGGGACGGAAATATGGCTACACCTTC
TRBV7-2,TRBJ1-1,-,-,CASSLVTGPGNTEAFF,TGTGCCAGCAGCTTAGTAACAGGACCCGGGAACACTGAAGCTTTCTTT
TRBV19,TRBJ1-5,few,-,CASSPQAARNQPQHF,TGTGCCAGTAGTCCGCAGGCAGCCCGCAATCAGCCCCAGCATTTT
TRBV11-1,TRBJ1-4,many,-,CASSLLGRTEKLFF,TGTGCCAGCAGCTTATTGGGCAGGACTGAAAAACTGTTTTTT
TRBV20-1,TRBJ1-2,many,-,CSATGSYGYTF,TGCAGTGCTACCGGGAGCTATGGCTACACCTTC
TRBV29-1,TRBJ2-3,few,-,CSFGRNTDTQYF,TGCAGCTTTGGACGGAACACAGATACGCAGTATTTT
TRBV7-8,TRBJ2-7,many,-,CASSLRQGGHEQYF,TGTGCCAGCAGCTTGCGGCAGGGGGGTCACGAGCAGTACTTC
TRBV20-1,TRBJ2-1,many,TRBD2,CSARSKGLGGNEQFF,TGCAGTGCTAGGTCCAAGGGACTAGGTGGCAATGAGCAGTTCTTC
TRBV18,TRBJ2-7,few,TRBD2,CASSPLAGEDGEQYF,TGTGCCAGCTCACCCCTGGCGGGGGAGGACGGAGAGCAGTACTTC
TRBV4-2,TRBJ2-1,-,-,CASSNTGPFSYNEQFF,TGTGCCAGCAGCAATACGGGACCATTCTCCTACAATGAGCAGTTCTTC
TRBV3-1,TRBJ2-1,many,TRBD1,CASSPHPGQGPFNEQFF,TGTGCCAGCAGCCCCCATCCCGGACAGGGCCCCTTCAATGAGCAGTTCTTC
TRBV9,TRBJ2-2,many,TRBD1,CASSAPQGGLNTGELFF,TGTGCCAGCAGCGCGCCCCAAGGGGGCCTAAACACCGGGGAGCTGTTTTTT
TRBV6-1,TRBJ1-2,-,-,CASSRAATGSNYGYTF,TGTGCCAGCAGCAGAGCCGCGACAGGCTCTAACTATGGCTACACCTTC
TRBV7-9,TRBJ2-5,-,-,CASSPGWMVGAQMKKTQYF,TGTGCCAGCAGCCCCGGATGGATGGTGGGGGCCCAAATGAAGAAGACCCAGTACTTC
TRBV7-2,TRBJ1-2,-,-,CASSPGAGYGYTF,TGTGCCAGCAGCCCCGGCGCAGGGTATGGCTACACCTTC
TRBV18,TRBJ1-5,many,TRBD1,CASSPGQGTQPQHF,TGTGCCAGCTCACCGGGACAGGGGACACAGCCCCAGCATTTT
TRBV2,TRBJ2-3,many,TRBD2,CATGLADSTDTQYF,TGTGCCACCGGACTAGCGGATAGCACAGATACGCAGTATTTT
TRBV10-3,TRBJ2-1,many,-,CAIRPPGPDNEQFF,TGTGCCATCAGACCCCCGGGCCCCGACAATGAGCAGTTCTTC
TRBV25-1,TRBJ2-1,-,-,CASSEYGQRQGEQFF,TGTGCCAGCAGTGAATATGGGCAGCGCCAAGGCGAGCAGTTCTTC
TRBV20-1,TRBJ1-5,-,-,CSAPQGNQPQHF,TGCAGTGCTCCCCAGGGGAATCAGCCCCAGCATTTT
TRBV6-2/TRBV6-3,TRBJ1-2,few,-,CASSYDGYGYTF,TGTGCCAGCAGTTACGACGGGTACGGCTACACCTTC
TRBV2,TRBJ1-3,-,-,CASSPQDGSSGNTIYF,TGTGCCAGCAGCCCTCAGGACGGGAGCTCTGGAAACACCATATATTTT
TRBV7-3,TRBJ1-5,-,-,CASSPPFPQGGEPQHF,TGTGCCAGCAGCCCACCCTTCCCGCAGGGCGGGGAGCCCCAGCATTTT
TRBV12-3/TRBV12-4,TRBJ2-1,many,-,CASTGVTYNEQFF,TGTGCCAGCACTGGAGTAACCTACAATGAGCAGTTCTTC
TRBV27,TRBJ2-5,few,-,CASSLPGLETQYF,TGTGCCAGCAGTCTACCCGGACTGGAGACCCAGTACTTC
TRBV18,TRBJ2-7,many,-,CASSPATNYEQYF,TGTGCCAGCTCACCGGCCACGAACTACGAGCAGTACTTC
TRBV20-1,TRBJ2-7,many,TRBD2,CSARDLDGGTPRTYEQYF,TGCAGTGCTAGAGATCTCGACGGGGGGACGCCTCGTACCTACGAGCAGTACTTC